The rows below give T cell receptor beta chains drawn from one sample of a study of blood T cells in healthy people across ages. In TCRdb, the 5' RACE reads were re-called with MiXCR into one record per CDR3 protein. The table lists around 990,000 distinct CDR3 sequences, under 40% of them singletons. The sample comprised blood. All receptors derive from a young man in good health. CDR3s include the opening cysteine and the closing phenylalanine or tryptophan. A D gene is named only where the DNA matches it firmly. The listing skips clone size in some rows; elsewhere it reads once, few, many or a size class.

NA,TRBJ1-4,TRBV18,14,NA,TGTGCCAGCCGGGGCCAGCCCACGAATGAAAAACTGTTTTTT,CASRGQPTNEKLFF
few,TRBJ2-5,TRBV7-9,15,NA,TGTGCCAGCAGCCCTAAGCGGGACAGCCAAGAGACCCAGTACTTC,CASSPKRDSQETQYF
NA,TRBJ2-2,TRBV7-6,16,TRBD1,TGTGCCAGCAGCATGGGACAGGGTCGGCAATCCGGGGAGCTGTTTTTT,CASSMGQGRQSGELFF
NA,TRBJ1-1,TRBV7-9,11,NA,TGTGCCAGCAGCTTGGCGACGGGAGCTTTCTTT,CASSLATGAFF
NA,TRBJ1-1,TRBV6-5,14,NA,TGTGCCAGCATAATCGGGACTTTGAACACTGAAGCTTTCTTT,CASIIGTLNTEAFF
few,TRBJ1-5,TRBV21-1,17,NA,TGTGCCAGCAGCAAGAGAAAGGGGCCGTCGGGCAATCAGCCCCAGCATTTT,CASSKRKGPSGNQPQHF
NA,TRBJ2-5,TRBV10-3,12,NA,TGTGCCATTGGGGAAGGGGGCCGGGAGCAGTACTTC,CAIGEGGREQYF
few,TRBJ1-2,TRBV2,13,NA,TGTGCCAGCGATGAGGCCCGGGCTACGGGCTACACCTTC,CASDEARATGYTF
NA,TRBJ2-3,TRBV24-1,16,NA,TGTGCCACCAGTGAAACTAGGAACTCCCCTACAGATACGCAGTATTTT,CATSETRNSPTDTQYF
NA,TRBJ1-2,TRBV4-2,13,NA,TGTGCCAGCAGCCAAGAGGCCATCTATGGCTACACCTTC,CASSQEAIYGYTF
NA,TRBJ1-2,TRBV2,13,NA,TGTGCCAGCAGTGCAGGGACAAGGAGTGGCTACACCTTC,CASSAGTRSGYTF
few,TRBJ2-5,TRBV4-3,17,NA,TGCGCCAGCAGCCAATGGGGCCTAAGCGGCACAAAAGAGACCCAGTACTTC,CASSQWGLSGTKETQYF
NA,TRBJ2-3,TRBV9,16,NA,TGTGCCAGCAGCGTAGCTACGGGGACTAGCACAGATACGCAGTATTTT,CASSVATGTSTDTQYF
NA,TRBJ2-1,TRBV4-3,15,NA,TGCGCCAGCAGCCAAGATCGGATAGGCGGGAATGAGCAGTTCTTC,CASSQDRIGGNEQFF
NA,TRBJ2-5,TRBV7-2,14,NA,TGTGCCAGCAGCTTAGTTGGGGAGCAAGAGACCCAGTACTTC,CASSLVGEQETQYF
few,TRBJ1-5,TRBV7-8,18,NA,TGTGCCAGCAGCTTAGCGGGCAGGGGTTCTGTGGGCAATCAGCCCCAGCATTTT,CASSLAGRGSVGNQPQHF
NA,TRBJ1-1,TRBV25-1,13,NA,TGTGCCAGCAGTGATGTGGCGGGGACTGAAGCTTTCTTT,CASSDVAGTEAFF
NA,TRBJ2-3,TRBV19,13,NA,TGTGCCAGTAGTATCGCATCGCCAGATACGCAGTATTTT,CASSIASPDTQYF
few,TRBJ1-1,TRBV20-1,13,NA,TGCAGTGCTAGAGATGCAGGGAACACTGAAGCTTTCTTT,CSARDAGNTEAFF
NA,TRBJ1-5,TRBV27,18,NA,TGTGCCAGCAGTTCGATGAGGGAGAAAGGGTTTGGGGGTCAGCCCCAGCATTTT,CASSSMREKGFGGQPQHF
few,TRBJ1-2,TRBV9,16,NA,TGTGCCAGCAGCGCCCGTTCGGTAGGGGGAACGGATGGCTACACCTTC,CASSARSVGGTDGYTF
few,TRBJ1-2,TRBV4-3,14,NA,TGCGCCAGCAGCCAAGATTATCCAGGCGTAGGCTACACCTTC,CASSQDYPGVGYTF
NA,TRBJ2-2,TRBV5-1,15,TRBD2,TGCGCCAGCAGCCGGGGGGTCCCAAACACCGGGGAGCTGTTTTTT,CASSRGVPNTGELFF
few,TRBJ2-1,TRBV20-1,18,TRBD2,TGCAGTGCTCCCACCCTTGGACTAGCGGGGGGGCCGGACAATGAGCAGTTCTTC,CSAPTLGLAGGPDNEQFF
NA,TRBJ1-5,TRBV7-2,13,TRBD1,TGTGCCAGCGGACAGGGGGTACGTCAGCCCCAGCATTTT,CASGQGVRQPQHF
NA,TRBJ2-3,TRBV5-1,18,TRBD2,TGCGCCAGCAGCTTGGGGACGGACTTAGCGGGGGGTCTGGATACGCAGTATTTT,CASSLGTDLAGGLDTQYF
NA,TRBJ2-3,TRBV3-1,15,NA,TGTGCCAGCAGCCAAGATAGTCTTAGCACAGATACGCAGTATTTT,CASSQDSLSTDTQYF
few,TRBJ2-3,TRBV27,13,NA,TGTGCCAGCAGTCGGATGGGGGCAGATACGCAGTATTTT,CASSRMGADTQYF
NA,TRBJ2-1,TRBV5-6,15,TRBD2,TGTGCCAGCAGCTTGGTTAGCGGGTCAGCCAATGAGCAGTTCTTC,CASSLVSGSANEQFF
NA,TRBJ2-7,TRBV27,15,NA,TGTGCCAGCAGTTTAAGGGCGCAGGGGCGGTACGAGCAGTACTTC,CASSLRAQGRYEQYF
few,TRBJ1-2,TRBV4-2,17,NA,TGTGCCAGCAGCCAAAAAGTCGGTGGGCCGAAGTTTGATGGCTACACCTTC,CASSQKVGGPKFDGYTF
NA,TRBJ2-1,TRBV11-2,18,TRBD2,TGTGCCAGCAGCTTAGAAGGAACTGGCGGGGGGAAATACAATGAGCAGTTCTTC,CASSLEGTGGGKYNEQFF
few,TRBJ2-1,TRBV20-1,14,TRBD1,TGCAGTGCCCCCCCGGGACAGGTGGGCAATGAGCAGTTCTTC,CSAPPGQVGNEQFF
few,TRBJ1-5,TRBV28,16,NA,TGTGCCAGCAGTTTATTTTTGGGAGATAGCAATCAGCCCCAGCATTTT,CASSLFLGDSNQPQHF
NA,TRBJ1-1,TRBV3-1,16,NA,TGTGCCAGCAGCCAAGAGTTGGGGAGACGGAACACTGAAGCTTTCTTT,CASSQELGRRNTEAFF
NA,TRBJ1-2,TRBV20-1,12,NA,TGCAGTGCTAGAGATATCGGGGATGGCTACACCTTC,CSARDIGDGYTF
few,TRBJ2-1,TRBV20-1,13,NA,TGCAGTGCTCTCGGGCTAACGCAGGGTGAGCAGTTCTTC,CSALGLTQGEQFF